This TCR beta chain was profiled in a study of high-grade serous ovarian cancer treatment subgroups. Turning to the study itself: Samples averaged around 14,000 reads and several thousand unique TCR beta rearrangements.

Trimming cost V 4 bases and J 1 base, with 7 bases left between them. The CDR3 consists of 13 residues. Germline V gene sequence: CDR1 SGHTA, CDR2 FQGNSA. Points on this clone: The antigen is unknown.

Tumor tissue was taken before any definitive surgery or chemotherapy was given. Whole-study findings and limits: The analyses considered CDR3 and ignored CDR1 and CDR2. These tumor repertoires lack spatial information from bulk sequencing. Same-patient tumor repertoires overlapped at about 0.095 to 0.85; different patients barely overlapped.

Sequenced by immunoSEQ multiplex PCR; TCRdb stores in-frame clones only, minus some. The data hold about 7,700 clones, with approximately 72% observed a single time. The sequencing sample was made of tumor tissue. The TCR was taken from a human donor with high-grade serous ovarian cancer. J is TRBJ1-1 and V is TRBV7-2; D remains unclear. The CDR3 is CASSSQRNTEAFF. The CDR3 DNA reads as TGTGCCAGCAGCTCCCAAAGGAACACTGAAGCTTTCTTT.